What follows are 5 T cell receptor beta chains derived from one specimen sequenced in a study of cytomegalovirus exposure and HLA in healthy donors. The PCR ran on 60 Vbeta and 13 Jbeta primers. Produced via immunoSEQ multiplex PCR; TCRdb's table is partial and in-frame only. The sample contains tens of thousands of clones, about 79% of which appear only once. The sample consisted of PBMCs. The receptors were sampled from a male donor in good health and CMV-seropositive.

The J gene is TRBJ1-6, the V gene TRBV5-1, with D perhaps matching TRBD1 (6 bases). The V gene lost 2 bases and the J gene lost 6 bases, with 9 bases spanning the gap. This CDR3 region has 14 residues. The germline CDR1 and CDR2 sequences are SGHRS and YFSETQ. The CDR3 nucleotides read TGCGCCAGCAGCTTAACAGGGACTAATTCACCCCTCCACTTT. It specifies CASSLTGTNSPLHF.

The chain recombines TRBV27 with TRBJ2-7; possibly TRBD1 for D (5 bases). V gave up 3 bases and J gave up 4 bases, with 13 bases separating them. This CDR3 contains 14 residues. Germline V CDR1 and CDR2: MNHEY, SMNVEV (reference sequence). The CDR3 spells CASSFSQGLYEQYF. The CDR3 DNA sequence: TGTGCCAGCAGTTTTTCGCAGGGTCTGTACGAGCAGTACTTC.

The chain recombines TRBV7-7 with TRBJ2-1, with 8 bases matching TRBD1. The length of the CDR3 is 15 residues. V lost 1 base to trimming and J lost 12 bases; unmatched junction nucleotides: 11. From germline, CDR1 is SSHAT and CDR2 FNYEAQ (reference sequence). The CDR3, as DNA: TGTGCCAGCAGCTTAGAGGGGGGCACGACAGGGGTGCAGTTCTTC. As protein: CASSLEGGTTGVQFF.

The chain recombines TRBV4-1 with TRBJ2-3; 7 nucleotides agree with TRBD1. This CDR3 spans 16 amino acids. The J segment lost 6 bases and the V segment lost 0 bases, leaving 9 bases of the junction unmatched. CDR1 is MGHRA and CDR2 is YSYEKL in the germline V gene. This CDR3 reads CASSQDPGGMDDTQYF. CDR3 DNA sequence: TGCGCCAGCAGCCAAGATCCAGGGGGTATGGATGATACGCAGTATTTT.

The chain carries TRBV6-1 and TRBJ1-2; possible D gene TRBD1, 5 bases. Germline values: CDR1 MNHNS, CDR2 SASEGT. This CDR3 has 14 amino acids. Trimming removed 6 bases at V and 4 bases at J, with 15 bases between. The CDR3 is CASRALEGVYGYTF. The DNA of the CDR3 is TGTGCCAGCAGAGCCCTCGAAGGGGTCTATGGCTACACCTTC.